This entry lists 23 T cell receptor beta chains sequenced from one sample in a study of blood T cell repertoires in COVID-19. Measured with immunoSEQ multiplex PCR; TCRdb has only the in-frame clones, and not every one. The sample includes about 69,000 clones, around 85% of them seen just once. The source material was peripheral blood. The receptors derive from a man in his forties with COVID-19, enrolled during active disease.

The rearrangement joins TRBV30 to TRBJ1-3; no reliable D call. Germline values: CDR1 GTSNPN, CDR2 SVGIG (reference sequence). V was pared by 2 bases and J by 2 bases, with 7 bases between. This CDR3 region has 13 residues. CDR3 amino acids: CAWSSNPGNTIYF. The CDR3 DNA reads TGTGCCTGGAGTTCAAATCCTGGAAACACCATATATTTT.

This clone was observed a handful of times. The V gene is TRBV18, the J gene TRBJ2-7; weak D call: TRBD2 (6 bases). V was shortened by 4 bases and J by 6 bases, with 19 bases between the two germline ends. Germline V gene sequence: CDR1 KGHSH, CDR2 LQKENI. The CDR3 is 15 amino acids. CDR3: CASSRPGLRIGEQYF. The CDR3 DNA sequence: TGTGCCAGCTCACGGCCGGGACTTCGAATTGGCGAGCAGTACTTC.

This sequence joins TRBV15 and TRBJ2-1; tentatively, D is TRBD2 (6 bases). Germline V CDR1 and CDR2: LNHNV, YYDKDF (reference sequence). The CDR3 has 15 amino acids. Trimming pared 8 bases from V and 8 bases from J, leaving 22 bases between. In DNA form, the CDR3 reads TGTGCCACCGGGGCTCGGGGGATACTTGGGGATGAGCAGTTCTTC. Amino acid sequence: CATGARGILGDEQFF.

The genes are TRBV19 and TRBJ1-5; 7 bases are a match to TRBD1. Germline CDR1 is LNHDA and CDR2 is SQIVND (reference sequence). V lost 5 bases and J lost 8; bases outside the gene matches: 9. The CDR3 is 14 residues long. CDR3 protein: CASSQGTAGKPQHF. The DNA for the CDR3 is TGTGCCAGTAGTCAAGGGACAGCCGGGAAGCCCCAGCATTTT.

CDR3: CASTNSGTGYETQYF. The CDR3 DNA reads as TGTGCCAGCACCAACTCCGGGACAGGGTATGAGACCCAGTACTTC. The chain has TRBV2 and TRBJ2-5; TRBD1 matches 9 bases. CDR1 and CDR2 from the germline V gene are SNHLY and FYNNEI. The CDR3 totals 15 residues. V trimming: 7 bases; J trimming: 5 bases; junction bases outside the gene matches: 11.

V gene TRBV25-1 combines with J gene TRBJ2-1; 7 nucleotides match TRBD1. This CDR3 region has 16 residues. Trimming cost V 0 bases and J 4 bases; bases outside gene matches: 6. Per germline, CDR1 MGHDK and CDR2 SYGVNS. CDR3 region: CASSEYPGQIYNEQFF. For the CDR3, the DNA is TGTGCCAGCAGTGAATACCCGGGACAGATTTACAATGAGCAGTTCTTC.

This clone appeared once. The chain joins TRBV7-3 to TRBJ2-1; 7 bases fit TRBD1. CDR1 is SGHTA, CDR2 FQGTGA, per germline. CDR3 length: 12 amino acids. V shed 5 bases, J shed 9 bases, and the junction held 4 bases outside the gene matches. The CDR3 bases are TGTGCCAGCAGCCTACAGGGGATTGAGCAGTTCTTC. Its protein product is CASSLQGIEQFF.

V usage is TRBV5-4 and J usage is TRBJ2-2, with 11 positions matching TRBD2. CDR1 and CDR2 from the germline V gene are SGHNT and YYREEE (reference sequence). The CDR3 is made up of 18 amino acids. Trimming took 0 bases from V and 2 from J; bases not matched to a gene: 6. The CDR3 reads CASSLGGGLAANTGELFF. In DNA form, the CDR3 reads TGTGCCAGCAGCTTGGGGGGGGGACTAGCGGCCAACACCGGGGAGCTGTTTTTT.

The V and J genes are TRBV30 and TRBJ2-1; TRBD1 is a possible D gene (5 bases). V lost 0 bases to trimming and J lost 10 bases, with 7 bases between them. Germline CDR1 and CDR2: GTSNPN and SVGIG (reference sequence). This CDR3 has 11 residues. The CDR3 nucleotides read TGTGCCTGGAGTGTGGGGCCCGAGCAGTTCTTC. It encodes CAWSVGPEQFF.

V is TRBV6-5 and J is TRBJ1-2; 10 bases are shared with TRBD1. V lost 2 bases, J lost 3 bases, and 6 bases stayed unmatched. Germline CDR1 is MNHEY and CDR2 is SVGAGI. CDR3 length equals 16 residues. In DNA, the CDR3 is TGTGCCAGCAGTTACCTCTCGGACAGGGGGGACTATGGCTACACCTTC. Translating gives CASSYLSDRGDYGYTF.

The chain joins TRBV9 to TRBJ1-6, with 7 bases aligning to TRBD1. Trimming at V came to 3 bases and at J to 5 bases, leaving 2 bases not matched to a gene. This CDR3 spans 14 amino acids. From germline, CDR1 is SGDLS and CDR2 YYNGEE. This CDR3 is CASSAGQNNSPLHF. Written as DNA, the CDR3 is TGTGCCAGCAGCGCGGGACAGAATAATTCACCCCTCCACTTT.

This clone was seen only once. CDR3 sequence reads: CASSQDLRQLNTGELFF. The CDR3 coding sequence is TGCGCCAGCAGCCAAGATTTGCGGCAGCTTAACACCGGGGAGCTGTTTTTT. The chain is built from TRBV4-1 and TRBJ2-2; D is uncertain. Germline loops: CDR1 MGHRA, CDR2 YSYEKL. Between the trimmed V and J ends, which lost 0 bases and 2 bases, there was a span of 13 bases. This CDR3 is built from 17 residues.

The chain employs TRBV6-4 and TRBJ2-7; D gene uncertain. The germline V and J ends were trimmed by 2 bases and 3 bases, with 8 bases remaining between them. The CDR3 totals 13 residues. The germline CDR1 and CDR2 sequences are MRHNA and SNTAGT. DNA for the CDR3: TGTGCCAGCAGTGACCCGGGTGGCTACGAGCAGTACTTC. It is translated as CASSDPGGYEQYF.

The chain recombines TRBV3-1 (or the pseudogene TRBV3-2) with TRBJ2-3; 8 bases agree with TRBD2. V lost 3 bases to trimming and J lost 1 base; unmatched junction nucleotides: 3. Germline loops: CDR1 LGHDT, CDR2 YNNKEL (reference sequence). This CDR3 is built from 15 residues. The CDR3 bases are TGTGCCAGCAGCCAGCTAGCGGGTGGCACAGATACGCAGTATTTT. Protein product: CASSQLAGGTDTQYF.

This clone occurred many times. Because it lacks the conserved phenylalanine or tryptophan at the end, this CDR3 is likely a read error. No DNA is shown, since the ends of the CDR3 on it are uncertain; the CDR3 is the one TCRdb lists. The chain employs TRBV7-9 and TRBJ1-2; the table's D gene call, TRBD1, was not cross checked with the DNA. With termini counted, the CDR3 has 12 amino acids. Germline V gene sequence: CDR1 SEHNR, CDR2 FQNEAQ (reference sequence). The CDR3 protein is CASSLEGRVFVI.

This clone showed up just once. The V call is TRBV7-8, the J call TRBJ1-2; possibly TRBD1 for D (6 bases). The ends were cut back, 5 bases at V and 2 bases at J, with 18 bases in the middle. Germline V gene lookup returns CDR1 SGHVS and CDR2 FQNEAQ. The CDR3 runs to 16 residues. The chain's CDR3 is CASSPNTGLGNYGYTF. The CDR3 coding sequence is TGTGCCAGCAGCCCGAATACAGGGCTCGGGAACTATGGCTACACCTTC. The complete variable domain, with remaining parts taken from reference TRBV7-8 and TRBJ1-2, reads GAGVSQSPRYKVAKRGQDVALRCDPISGHVSLFWYQQALGQGPEFLTYFQNEAQLDKSGLPSDRFFAERPEGSVSTLKIQRTQQEDSAVYLCASSPNTGLGNYGYTFGSGTRLTVV.

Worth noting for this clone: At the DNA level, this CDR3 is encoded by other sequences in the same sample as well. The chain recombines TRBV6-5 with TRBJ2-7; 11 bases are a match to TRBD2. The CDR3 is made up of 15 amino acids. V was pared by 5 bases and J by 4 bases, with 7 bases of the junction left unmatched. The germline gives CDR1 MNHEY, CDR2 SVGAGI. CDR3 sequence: CASSPGTSGGYEQYF. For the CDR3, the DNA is TGTGCCAGCAGTCCCGGGACTAGCGGTGGATACGAGCAGTACTTC.

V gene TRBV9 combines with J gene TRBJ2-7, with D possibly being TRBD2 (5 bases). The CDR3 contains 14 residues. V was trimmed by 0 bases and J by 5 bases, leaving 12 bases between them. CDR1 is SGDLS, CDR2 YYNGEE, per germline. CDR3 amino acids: CASSVAAWGDEQYF. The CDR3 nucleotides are TGTGCCAGCAGCGTAGCTGCGTGGGGAGACGAGCAGTACTTC.

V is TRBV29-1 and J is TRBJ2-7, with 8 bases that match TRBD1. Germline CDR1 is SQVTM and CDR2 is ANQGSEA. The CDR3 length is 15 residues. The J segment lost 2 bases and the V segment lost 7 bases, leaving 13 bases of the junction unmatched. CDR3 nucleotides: TGCAGCGCATCCCCCGGGACAGGACTGACCTACGAGCAGTACTTC. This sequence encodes CSASPGTGLTYEQYF.

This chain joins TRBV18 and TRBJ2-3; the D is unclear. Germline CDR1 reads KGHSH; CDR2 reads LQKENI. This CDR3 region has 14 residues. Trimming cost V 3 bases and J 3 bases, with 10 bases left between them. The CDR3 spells CASSPPTLTDTQYF. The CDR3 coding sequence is TGTGCCAGCTCACCTCCAACATTAACAGATACGCAGTATTTT.

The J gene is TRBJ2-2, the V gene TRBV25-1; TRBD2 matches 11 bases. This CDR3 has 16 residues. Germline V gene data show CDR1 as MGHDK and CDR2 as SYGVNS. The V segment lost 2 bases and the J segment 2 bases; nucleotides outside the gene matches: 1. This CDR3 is CASSELAGGNTGELFF. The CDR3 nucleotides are TGTGCCAGCAGTGAACTAGCGGGGGGAAACACCGGGGAGCTGTTTTTT. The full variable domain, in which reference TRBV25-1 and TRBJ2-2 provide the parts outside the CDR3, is EADIYQTPRYLVIGTGKKITLECSQTMGHDKMYWYQQDPGMELHLIHYSYGVNSTEKGDLSSESTVSRIRTEHFPLTLESARPSHTSQYLCASSELAGGNTGELFFGEGSRLTVL.

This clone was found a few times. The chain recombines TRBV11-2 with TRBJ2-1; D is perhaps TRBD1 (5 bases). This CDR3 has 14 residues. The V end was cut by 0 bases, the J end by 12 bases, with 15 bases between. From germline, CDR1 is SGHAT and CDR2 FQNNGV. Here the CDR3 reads CASSLELQGLTQFF. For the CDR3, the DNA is TGTGCCAGCAGCTTAGAGCTCCAGGGATTGACGCAGTTCTTC. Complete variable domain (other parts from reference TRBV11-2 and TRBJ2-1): EAGVAQSPRYKIIEKRQSVAFWCNPISGHATLYWYQQILGQGPKLLIQFQNNGVVDDSQLPKDRFSAERLKGVDSTLKIQPAKLEDSAVYLCASSLELQGLTQFFGPGTRLTVL.

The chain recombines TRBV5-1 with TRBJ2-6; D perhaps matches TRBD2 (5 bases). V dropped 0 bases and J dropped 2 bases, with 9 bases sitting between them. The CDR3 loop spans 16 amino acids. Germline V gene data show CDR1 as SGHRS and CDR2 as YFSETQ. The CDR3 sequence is CASSLEPGTGANVLTF. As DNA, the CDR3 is TGCGCCAGCAGCTTGGAACCGGGAACTGGGGCCAACGTCCTGACTTTC.